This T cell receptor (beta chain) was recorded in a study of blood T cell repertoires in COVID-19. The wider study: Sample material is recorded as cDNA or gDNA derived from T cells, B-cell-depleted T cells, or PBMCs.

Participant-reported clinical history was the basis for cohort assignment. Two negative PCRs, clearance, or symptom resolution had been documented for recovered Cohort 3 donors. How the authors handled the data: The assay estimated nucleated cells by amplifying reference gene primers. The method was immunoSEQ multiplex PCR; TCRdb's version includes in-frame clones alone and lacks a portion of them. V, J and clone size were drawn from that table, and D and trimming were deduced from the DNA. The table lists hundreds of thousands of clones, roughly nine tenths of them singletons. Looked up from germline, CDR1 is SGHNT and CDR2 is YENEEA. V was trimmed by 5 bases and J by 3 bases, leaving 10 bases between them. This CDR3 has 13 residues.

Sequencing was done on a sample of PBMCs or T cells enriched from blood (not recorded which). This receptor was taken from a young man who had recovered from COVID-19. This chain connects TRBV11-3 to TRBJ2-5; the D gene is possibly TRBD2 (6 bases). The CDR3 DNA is TGTGCCAGCAGCCCTATAGCGGAAGAGACCCAGTACTTC. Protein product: CASSPIAEETQYF.